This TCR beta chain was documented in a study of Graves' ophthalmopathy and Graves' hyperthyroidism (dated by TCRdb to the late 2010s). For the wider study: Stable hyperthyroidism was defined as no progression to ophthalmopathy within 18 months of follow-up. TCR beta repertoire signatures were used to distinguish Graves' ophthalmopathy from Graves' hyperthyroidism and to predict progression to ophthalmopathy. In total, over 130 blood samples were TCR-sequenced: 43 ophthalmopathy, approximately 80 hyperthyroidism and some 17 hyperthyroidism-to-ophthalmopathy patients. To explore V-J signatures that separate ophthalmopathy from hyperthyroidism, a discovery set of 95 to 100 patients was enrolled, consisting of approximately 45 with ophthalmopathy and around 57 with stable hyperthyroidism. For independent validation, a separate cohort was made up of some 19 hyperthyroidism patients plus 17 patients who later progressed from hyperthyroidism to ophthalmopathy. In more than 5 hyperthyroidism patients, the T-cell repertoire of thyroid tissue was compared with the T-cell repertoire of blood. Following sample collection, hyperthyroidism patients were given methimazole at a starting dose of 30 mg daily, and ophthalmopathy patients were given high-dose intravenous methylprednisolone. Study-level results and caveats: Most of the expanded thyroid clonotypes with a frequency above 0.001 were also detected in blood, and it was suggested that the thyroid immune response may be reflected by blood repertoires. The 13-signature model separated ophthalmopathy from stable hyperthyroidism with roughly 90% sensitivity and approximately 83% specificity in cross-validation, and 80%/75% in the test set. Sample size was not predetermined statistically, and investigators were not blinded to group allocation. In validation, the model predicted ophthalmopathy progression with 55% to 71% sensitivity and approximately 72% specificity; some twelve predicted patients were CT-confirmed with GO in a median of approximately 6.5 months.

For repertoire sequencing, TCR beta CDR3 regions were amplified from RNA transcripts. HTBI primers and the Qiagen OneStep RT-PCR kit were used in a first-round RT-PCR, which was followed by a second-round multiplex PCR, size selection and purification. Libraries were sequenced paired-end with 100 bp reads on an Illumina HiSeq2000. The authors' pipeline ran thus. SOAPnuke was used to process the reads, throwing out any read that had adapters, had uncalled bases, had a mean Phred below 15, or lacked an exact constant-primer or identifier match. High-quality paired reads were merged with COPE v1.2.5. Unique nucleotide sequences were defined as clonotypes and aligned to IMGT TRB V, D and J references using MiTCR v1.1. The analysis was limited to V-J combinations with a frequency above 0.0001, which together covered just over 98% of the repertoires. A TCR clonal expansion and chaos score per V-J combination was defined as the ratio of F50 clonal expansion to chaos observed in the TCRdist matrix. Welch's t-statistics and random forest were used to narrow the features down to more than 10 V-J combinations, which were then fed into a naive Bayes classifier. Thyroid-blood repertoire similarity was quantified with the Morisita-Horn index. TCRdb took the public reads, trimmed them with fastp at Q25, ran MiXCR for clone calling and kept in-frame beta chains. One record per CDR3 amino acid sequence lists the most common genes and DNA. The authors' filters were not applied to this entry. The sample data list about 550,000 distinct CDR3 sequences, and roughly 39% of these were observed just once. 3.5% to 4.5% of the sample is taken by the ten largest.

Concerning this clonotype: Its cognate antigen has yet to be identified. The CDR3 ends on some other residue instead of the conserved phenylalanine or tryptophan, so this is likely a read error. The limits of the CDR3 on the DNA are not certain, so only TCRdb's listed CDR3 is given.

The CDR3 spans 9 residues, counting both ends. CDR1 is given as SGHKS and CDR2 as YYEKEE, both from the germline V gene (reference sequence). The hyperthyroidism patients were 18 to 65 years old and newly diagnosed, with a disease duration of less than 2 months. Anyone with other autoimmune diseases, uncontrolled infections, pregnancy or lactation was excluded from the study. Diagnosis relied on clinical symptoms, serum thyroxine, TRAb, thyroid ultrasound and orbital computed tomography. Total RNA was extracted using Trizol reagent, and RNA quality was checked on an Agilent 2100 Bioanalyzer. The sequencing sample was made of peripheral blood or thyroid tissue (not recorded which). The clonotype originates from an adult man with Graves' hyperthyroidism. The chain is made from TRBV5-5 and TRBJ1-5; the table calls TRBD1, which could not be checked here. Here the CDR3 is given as CASSFDPGV.